This T cell receptor beta chain was sequenced during a study of blood T cell repertoires in COVID-19. Germline CDR1 reads LGHDT; CDR2 reads YNNKEL (reference sequence). CDR3 length: 14 residues. V was clipped by 6 bases and J by 7 bases, with 19 bases between them. Sequencing used immunoSEQ multiplex PCR; TCRdb keeps in-frame clones, though not all of them. This table holds around 100,000 clones, 69% found once. This receptor was obtained from an elderly man with acute or convalescent COVID-19. This chain connects TRBV3-1 (or the pseudogene TRBV3-2) to TRBJ2-7; weak D call: TRBD2 (5 bases). Sequenced input: peripheral blood. The CDR3 bases are TGTGCCAGCAGTCCCGGACTGACCCTCTTTGAGCAGTACTTC. Translated, it gives CASSPGLTLFEQYF.